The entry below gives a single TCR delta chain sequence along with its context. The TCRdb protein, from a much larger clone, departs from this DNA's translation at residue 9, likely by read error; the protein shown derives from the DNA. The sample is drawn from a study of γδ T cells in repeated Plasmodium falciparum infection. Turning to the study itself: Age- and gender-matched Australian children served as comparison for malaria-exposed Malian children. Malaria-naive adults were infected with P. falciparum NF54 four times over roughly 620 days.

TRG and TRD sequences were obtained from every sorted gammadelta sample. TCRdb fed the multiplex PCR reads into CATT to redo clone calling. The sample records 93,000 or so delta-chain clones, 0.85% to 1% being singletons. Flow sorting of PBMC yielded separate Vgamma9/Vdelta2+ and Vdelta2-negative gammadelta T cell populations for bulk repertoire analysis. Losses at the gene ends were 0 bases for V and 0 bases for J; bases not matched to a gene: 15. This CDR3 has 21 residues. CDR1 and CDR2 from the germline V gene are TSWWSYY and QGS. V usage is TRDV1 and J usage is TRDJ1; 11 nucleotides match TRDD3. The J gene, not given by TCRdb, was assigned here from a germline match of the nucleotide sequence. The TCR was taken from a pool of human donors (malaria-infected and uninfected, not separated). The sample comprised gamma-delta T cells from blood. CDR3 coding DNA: TGTGCTCTTGGGGAACTAGATTTCCTTCTGGGGGATACACTGTACACCGATAAACTCATCTTT. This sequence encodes CALGELDFLLGDTLYTDKLIF.